This TCR beta chain stems from a study of blood T cell repertoires in COVID-19 (dated by TCRdb to the early 2020s). Notes on the research overall: Collaborator samples came from the United States, Italy and Spain and covered acute and convalescent phases of COVID-19. Subjects who had been exposed to COVID-19, were actively infected with it, or had recovered from it provided the deeply sampled blood TCRbeta repertoires that made up the dataset. The repertoires were released in a freely available public database intended as a resource for research on the immune response to SARS-CoV-2. Sample metadata almost always included a de-identified subject ID, COVID-19 status, age in years and sex. The prospective study material was composed of cDNA or gDNA derived from T cells, B-cell-depleted T cells, or PBMCs. Samples came from the ongoing ImmuneRACE study (first 160 participants) plus 1,254 subjects from 6 global collaborators. Where available, HLA class I and class II types were taken from metadata supplied by the sample provider and were not determined by assay-based typing. General study outcomes and caveats: How much clinical and demographic metadata was included differed by source and by participant, and the metadata was provided uncurated.

TCRbeta CDR3 regions were amplified from genomic DNA using the immunoSEQ Assay, a bias-controlled multiplex PCR. From the authors' description of their analysis: The number of nucleated cells in each sample was estimated by amplification of reference gene primers within the assay. To quantify the absolute abundance of each unique TCRbeta CDR3 rearrangement, sequence reads were collapsed and filtered. For each sample, productive Simpson clonality was calculated as the square root of Simpson's diversity index across productive rearrangements. TCRdb mirrors the immuneACCESS table, restricted to in-frame sequences. Some clones are absent from its copies; in checked studies, under half trace to an unresolved V gene, and the reason for the others is unknown. That table gives V, J and clone size, and the DNA gave D and trimming. The sample yields around 310,000 clones; nearly 90% were counted once. The top ten constitute more than 0.85% of the sample.

One collaborating source in Seattle enrolled patients while the patients were actively infected and followed the patients over time throughout the course of disease. Collaborating institutions collected whole blood in K2EDTA tubes following their own protocols. For TCRbeta analysis, collaborator samples were shipped as frozen whole blood, as isolated PBMCs, or as DNA extracted from either sample type. Concerning this clone: Its antigen specificity is not known. There are no base qualities to consult, and no much larger clone falls within one base.

The CDR3 has 15 amino acids, counting the end cysteine and phenylalanine. Only CDR3 DNA is held: 45 bases, read in frame from base 1. For this chain, trimming is 6 bases at the V end and 4 bases at the J end, and the number of junction bases without a gene match is 11. According to the germline V gene (reference sequence), CDR1 reads MNHEY and CDR2 reads SMNVEV. This chain joins TRBV27 to TRBJ1-1, with 7 middle bases fitting TRBD1. The sample was peripheral blood. This TCR derives from a woman in her thirties or forties with COVID-19, enrolled during active disease. The CDR3 reads as follows: CASSVNRGSGTEAFF. The nucleotide sequence reads as follows: TGTGCCAGCAGCGTCAACAGGGGTAGCGGCACTGAAGCTTTCTTT.